Following are 9 T cell receptor beta chains from one sample sequenced in a study of regulatory T cells in long-lasting Graves disease. CDR3-region Arm-PCR and iRepertoire HTBI primers produced the TCR beta libraries. Each CDR3 protein gets one entry after TCRdb re-called the multiplex PCR reads with MiXCR. The table includes some 600,000 distinct CDR3 sequences, roughly 16% detected once. Time point indicated: newly diagnosed GD, antithyroid drugs for less than 3 months. RNA extracted from PBMCs served as the sequencing template. These data are also associated with another study on T cells in Graves' hyperthyroidism and ophthalmopathy.

The sequenced sample was peripheral blood mononuclear cells (PBMCs), obtained at new diagnosis, from a patient treated with antithyroid drugs. Receptors were obtained from a man between 18 and 35 years old with Graves disease.

This clonotype was seen only a few times. The rearrangement links TRBV10-3 to TRBJ2-7; tentatively, D is TRBD2 (5 bases). The CDR3 is made up of 13 amino acids. Germline assignment: CDR1 ENHRY and CDR2 SYGVKD. Trimming took off 9 bases at V and 2 bases at J, with 14 bases between the two ends. The CDR3 DNA sequence: TGTGCCATTAATGAGGGAAGGGCCTACGAGCAGTACTTC. This codes for CAINEGRAYEQYF.

This clonotype was recorded at least ten times. The V gene is TRBV2, the J gene TRBJ1-3; D is ambiguous. The CDR3 runs to 14 residues. Germline CDR1 SNHLY, CDR2 FYNNEI. The CDR3 coding sequence is TGTTTCAGCGTGGATACATTCTCTGGAAACACCATATATTTT. Its protein is CFSVDTFSGNTIYF.

This clonotype has at least ten counts. J is TRBJ1-2 and V is TRBV20-1, with 7 bases identical to TRBD1. J gave up 0 bases and V 3 bases, and 4 bases lay outside the gene matches. The V gene's germline CDR1 is DFQATT and CDR2 SNEGSKA (reference sequence). The CDR3 has 14 residues. The CDR3: CSARGQGANYGYTF. The CDR3, as DNA: TGCAGTGCTAGGGGTCAGGGGGCTAACTATGGCTACACCTTC.

This clonotype occurred many times. The J gene is TRBJ1-1, the V gene TRBV5-8; no firm D call. Trimming stripped 0 bases from V and 0 bases from J, with 9 bases between. The CDR3 length is 15 residues. Germline V CDR1 and CDR2: SGHTS, YDEGEE. CDR3 sequence: CASSLVWGMNTEAFF. CDR3 sequence (DNA): TGTGCCAGCAGCTTGGTATGGGGAATGAACACTGAAGCTTTCTTT.

This chain uses TRBV4-1 with TRBJ1-2; no firm D call. The germline V gene has CDR1 MGHRA and CDR2 YSYEKL. The ends were cut back, 2 bases at V and 4 bases at J, with 14 bases in the middle. The CDR3 consists of 15 residues. CDR3 region: CASSQRDRPPYGYTF. The CDR3 DNA follows: TGCGCCAGCAGCCAACGCGACCGTCCTCCCTATGGCTACACCTTC.

This clonotype was observed many times. The gene calls are TRBV24-1 and TRBJ2-3; tentative D call: TRBD1 (5 bases). Germline V CDR1 and CDR2: KGHDR, SFDVKD. The CDR3 length is 13 residues. Between the trimmed V and J ends, which lost 7 bases and 3 bases, there was a span of 10 bases. The DNA for the CDR3 is TGTGCCACCAGCCGACAGAGAACAGATACGCAGTATTTT. It encodes CATSRQRTDTQYF.

This clonotype was seen ten or more times. The J gene is TRBJ2-3, the V gene TRBV7-9, with 15 bases identical to TRBD2. The CDR3 runs 18 residues. Germline V lookup: CDR1 SEHNR, CDR2 FQNEAQ (reference sequence). Trimming cost V 4 bases and J 0 bases; bases outside gene matches: 5. CDR3 coding DNA: TGTGCCAGCAGCTATGGGACTAGCGGGGGGACTAGCACAGATACGCAGTATTTT. This translates into CASSYGTSGGTSTDTQYF.

There are many counts of this clonotype. The rearrangement links TRBV20-1 to TRBJ1-5, with D possibly matching TRBD1 (6 bases). Trimming left V 3 bases short and J 4 bases short, with 7 bases between. CDR3 length: 12 amino acids. The germline V gene encodes CDR1 DFQATT and CDR2 SNEGSKA (reference sequence). CDR3 in amino acids: CSASQGNQPQHF. For the CDR3, the DNA is TGCAGTGCTAGTCAGGGGAATCAGCCCCAGCATTTT.

This clonotype occurred many times. The chain recombines TRBV28 with TRBJ2-1; 8 bases align to TRBD2. Losses at the gene ends were 3 bases for V and 5 bases for J; bases not matched to a gene: 9. The CDR3 runs 16 residues. The germline V gene encodes CDR1 MDHEN and CDR2 SYDVKM. The CDR3 DNA reads as TGTGCCAGCAGTTTGTTAGCGGGACCCCTAGACAATGAGCAGTTCTTC. Protein sequence: CASSLLAGPLDNEQFF.